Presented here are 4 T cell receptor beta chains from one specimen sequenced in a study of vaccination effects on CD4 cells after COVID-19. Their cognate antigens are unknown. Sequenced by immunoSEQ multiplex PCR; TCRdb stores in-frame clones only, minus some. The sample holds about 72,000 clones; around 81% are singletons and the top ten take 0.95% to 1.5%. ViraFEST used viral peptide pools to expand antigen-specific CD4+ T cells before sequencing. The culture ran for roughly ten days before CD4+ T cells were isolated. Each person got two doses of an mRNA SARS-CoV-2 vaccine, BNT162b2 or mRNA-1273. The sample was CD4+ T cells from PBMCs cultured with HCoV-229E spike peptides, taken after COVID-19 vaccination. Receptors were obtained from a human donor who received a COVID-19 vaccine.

CDR3 nucleotide sequence: TGTGCCAGCAGTTTATCGGGAATGTATGGCTACACCTTC. Its translation is CASSLSGMYGYTF. The chain links TRBV6-5 to TRBJ1-2; D is undetermined. Trimming cost V 4 bases and J 5 bases, with 11 bases left between them. Germline V lookup: CDR1 MNHEY, CDR2 SVGAGI. This CDR3 comprises 13 residues.

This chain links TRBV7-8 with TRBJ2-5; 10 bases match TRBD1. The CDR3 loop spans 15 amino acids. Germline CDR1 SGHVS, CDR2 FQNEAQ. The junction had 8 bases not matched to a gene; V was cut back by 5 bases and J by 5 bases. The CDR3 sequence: CASSQPTGGMETQYF. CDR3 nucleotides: TGTGCCAGCAGCCAGCCGACAGGGGGCATGGAGACCCAGTACTTC.

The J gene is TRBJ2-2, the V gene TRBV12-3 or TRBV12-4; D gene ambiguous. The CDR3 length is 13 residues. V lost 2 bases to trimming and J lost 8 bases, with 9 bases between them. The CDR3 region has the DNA TGTGCCAGCAGTTTACGAGTCGGGGGGGAGCTGTTTTTT. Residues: CASSLRVGGELFF.

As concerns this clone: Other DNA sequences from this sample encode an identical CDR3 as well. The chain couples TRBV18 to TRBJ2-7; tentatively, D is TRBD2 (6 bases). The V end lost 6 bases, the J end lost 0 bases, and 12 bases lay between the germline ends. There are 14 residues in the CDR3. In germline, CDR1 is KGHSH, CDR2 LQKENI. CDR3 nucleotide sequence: TGTGCCAGCTCGCTCGGGGGAAGCTCCTACGAGCAGTACGTC. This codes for CASSLGGSSYEQYV.